Sequencing of this TCR beta chain was carried out in a study of CD8 T cells in ankylosing spondylitis (dated by TCRdb to 2016 to 2017). With regard to the full study: T cell receptor beta repertoires were profiled in healthy donors and ankylosing spondylitis patients so that disease-linked TCR variants could be found. The whole study cohort included over 85 healthy donors and some 27 ankylosing spondylitis patients. Peripheral blood samples were taken, and synovial fluid was additionally collected from ankylosing spondylitis patients. Broader findings and caveats from the paper: Some TCR beta motif variants had previously been reported in synovial fluid and blood of reactive arthritis patients, which suggested common disease-initiation mechanisms. The disease-linked clones showed a CD8+ phenotype and occurred at relatively low frequencies in peripheral blood. According to the report, matched synovial fluid samples from ankylosing spondylitis patients were significantly enriched for the disease-linked clones. A TCR beta motif of seven or eight highly homologous amino acid variants appeared characteristic of blood from ankylosing spondylitis patients.

From its cysteine to its phenylalanine, the CDR3 spans 20 amino acids. Of the read, only the CDR3 DNA is kept; its 60 bases are in frame from base 1. CDR1 is given as LGHNA and CDR2 as YSLEER, both from the germline V gene. At the junction V is shortened by 0 bases and J by 0 bases; bases outside the gene matches: 15. The listed sequencing device is Illumina HiSeq 2500. Quantitative 5'-RACE with molecular barcodes was the method used to prepare the TCR beta libraries. Per the source publication's procedure: A new computational method, built on a probabilistic model of VDJ rearrangement, was used to identify disease-linked TCR variants. Through fastp at Q25 and MiXCR, TCRdb rebuilt clones from the public reads, retaining in-frame beta chains. Rows with a matching CDR3 protein are joined into one entry that keeps the most common DNA and genes. None of the V and J calls come from the authors' own analysis; TCRdb made them. A total of fewer than 550,000 distinct CDR3 sequences appear in this sample, roughly 5.3% of them only once. Under 4.5% of the sample belongs to the ten largest clones.

This clonotype was recorded at least ten times. Its antigen is not yet known. No base-level quality is on record; no much larger clone is a single base apart. The chain is made from TRBV4-3 and TRBJ2-7; TRBD2 agrees with 9 junctional bases. This receptor was taken from a male donor with ankylosing spondylitis. Input material: blood, either unsorted or a sorted T cell fraction (not recorded which). The DNA sequence follows: TGCGCCAGCAGCCAAGAAGATACAGCGGGGGGCTTCCCAACCTCCTACGAGCAGTACTTC. It translates as CASSQEDTAGGFPTSYEQYF.